The 26 T cell receptor beta chains listed next were all sequenced from one sample in a study of T cells after yellow fever vaccination. TCRdb re-analysed the 5' RACE reads in MiXCR, keeping a single row per CDR3 protein. Here the sample spans 300,000 or so distinct CDR3 sequences, under 9% being singletons. This specimen was CD4+ T cells sorted from PBMCs, taken 5 days after the yellow fever booster vaccination. These receptors came from a man aged 18-30 years who received the YFV17D yellow fever vaccine.

The chain couples TRBV7-2 to TRBJ2-2, with TRBD1 identical over 7 bases. Germline CDR1 reads SGHTA; CDR2 reads FQGNSA. The V segment lost 4 bases and the J segment 5 bases; nucleotides outside the gene matches: 7. This CDR3 has 15 residues. CDR3 in amino acids: CASSSYRGGTGELFF. The CDR3 bases are TGTGCCAGCAGCTCCTACAGGGGCGGGACCGGGGAGCTGTTTTTT.

This chain connects TRBV20-1 to TRBJ2-4; D gene unclear. CDR3 length: 15 residues. Looked up from germline, CDR1 is DFQATT and CDR2 is SNEGSKA (reference sequence). The V end lost 3 bases, the J end lost 0 bases, and 12 bases lay between the germline ends. The CDR3 sequence: CSARAVHLAKNIQYF. Written as DNA, the CDR3 is TGCAGTGCTAGGGCCGTACATCTAGCCAAAAACATTCAGTACTTC.

V usage is TRBV6-5 and J usage is TRBJ1-4; 10 nucleotides align to TRBD1. V lost 6 bases to trimming and J lost 7 bases; unmatched junction nucleotides: 5. Germline V gene sequence: CDR1 MNHEY, CDR2 SVGAGI. CDR3 size: 14 residues. The CDR3 nucleotides are TGTGCCAGCAGGCCCGGGACAGGGGTTGAAAAACTGTTTTTT. Its protein is CASRPGTGVEKLFF.

This chain uses TRBV6-2 or TRBV6-3 with TRBJ2-7; TRBD2 matches at 15 bases. Germline V CDR1 and CDR2: MNHEY, SVGEGT. This CDR3 is built from 17 residues. The V and J ends lost 4 bases and 2 bases, in that order; junction bases with no gene match: 6. The CDR3 spells CASSSRTSGGVTYEQYV. The CDR3, as DNA: TGTGCCAGCAGTTCCCGGACTAGCGGGGGGGTCACCTACGAGCAGTACGTC.

A few counts support this clonotype. This chain connects TRBV3-1 to TRBJ2-3; D is unresolved. Trimming stripped 0 bases from V and 4 bases from J, with 8 bases between. Germline V gene data show CDR1 as LGHDT and CDR2 as YNNKEL (reference sequence). The CDR3 covers 14 residues. CDR3 in DNA: TGTGCCAGCAGCCAAGAGTGGCCTGCAGATACGCAGTATTTT. It yields the protein CASSQEWPADTQYF.

The table lists this clonotype with a few counts. J is TRBJ1-2 and V is TRBV28; weak D call: TRBD1 (5 bases). The CDR3 runs to 12 residues. V lost 8 bases and J 4 bases, leaving 11 bases between the germline ends. CDR1 MDHEN and CDR2 SYDVKM come from the germline V gene. CDR3 DNA: TGTGCCAGCGCGGGCAGGGTCTATGGCTACACCTTC. This translates into CASAGRVYGYTF.

The rearrangement uses TRBV13 and TRBJ1-6; D gene ambiguous. V was cut by 4 bases and J by 7 bases, with 14 bases left in between. The CDR3 is 15 amino acids. Germline CDR1 and CDR2: PRHDT and FYEKMQ (reference sequence). The CDR3 DNA is TGTGCCAGCAGCTCTTACCGGGAGGGAAATTCACCCCTCCACTTT. The encoded protein is CASSSYREGNSPLHF. Combining the CDR3 with reference TRBV13 and TRBJ1-6 gives the whole variable domain AAGVIQSPRHLIKEKRETATLKCYPIPRHDTVYWYQQGPGQDPQFLISFYEKMQSDKGSIPDRFSAQQFSDYHSELNMSSLELGDSALYFCASSSYREGNSPLHFGNGTRLTVT.

This clonotype was counted only a few times. J is TRBJ2-7 and V is TRBV7-2; D uncertain. CDR3 length: 12 residues. Trimming took 3 bases from V and 7 from J, leaving 10 bases between them. In germline, CDR1 is SGHTA, CDR2 FQGNSA. The CDR3 DNA sequence: TGTGCCAGCAGCTTCCAGTTTCTGGAGCAGTACTTC. Its translation: CASSFQFLEQYF.

V is TRBV9 and J is TRBJ2-7; maybe TRBD2 (6 bases). V gave up 0 bases and J gave up 7 bases, with 26 bases separating them. The CDR3 length is 18 residues. Germline assignment: CDR1 SGDLS and CDR2 YYNGEE. The DNA for the CDR3 is TGTGCCAGCAGCGTAGCTCCGAGCGCTAGCGTCGGCTACGTTGAGCAGTACTTC. Its translation is CASSVAPSASVGYVEQYF.

The chain uses TRBV20-1 and TRBJ2-1, with 8 bases identical to TRBD2. V lost 5 bases and J lost 9; bases outside the gene matches: 21. Germline assignment: CDR1 DFQATT and CDR2 SNEGSKA (reference sequence). The CDR3 covers 17 residues. The CDR3 DNA is TGCAGTGCTCCCCTGGACCCGGGGGGGCATGGTAAGGCTGAGCAGTTCTTC. This translates into CSAPLDPGGHGKAEQFF.

The V call is TRBV6-5, the J call TRBJ1-2; TRBD1 might be the D (6 bases). Trimming took off 6 bases at V and 8 bases at J, with 13 bases between the two ends. This CDR3 contains 12 residues. Germline V lookup: CDR1 MNHEY, CDR2 SVGAGI. CDR3 in DNA: TGTGCCAGCAGGCCCCGAGGGGGAGGCTACACCTTC. This gives the protein CASRPRGGGYTF.

This clonotype showed up many times. The chain couples TRBV9 to TRBJ2-5; D call uncertain. V was clipped by 2 bases and J by 2 bases, with 7 bases between them. Per the germline V gene, CDR1 is SGDLS and CDR2 is YYNGEE. This CDR3 is 13 amino acids long. This CDR3 reads CASSVSNQETQYF. CDR3 nucleotide sequence: TGTGCCAGCAGCGTGTCAAATCAAGAGACCCAGTACTTC.

The CDR3 nucleotides are TGTGCCAGCAGCTTGGGCGGGACTAGGACATGGGATACGCAGTATTTT. The encoded protein is CASSLGGTRTWDTQYF. This chain joins TRBV5-4 and TRBJ2-3, with 8 positions matching TRBD2. This CDR3 has 16 residues. Trimming removed 0 bases from V and 6 bases from J; junction bases left unmatched: 9. Germline CDR1 is SGHNT and CDR2 is YYREEE (reference sequence).

The V and J genes are TRBV7-2 and TRBJ2-5, with 9 bases aligning to TRBD2. The germline V gene encodes CDR1 SGHTA and CDR2 FQGNSA. CDR3 length equals 14 residues. The V and J ends lost 8 bases and 5 bases, in that order; junction bases with no gene match: 9. The DNA for the CDR3 is TGTGCCAGCGGTGAAGCGGGGGGCTGGGAGACCCAGTACTTC. Translated: CASGEAGGWETQYF.

The V gene is TRBV7-2, the J gene TRBJ2-1; TRBD1 matches at 8 bases. There are 12 residues in the CDR3. Germline V CDR1 and CDR2: SGHTA, FQGNSA. J gave up 9 bases and V 5 bases, and 3 bases lay outside the gene matches. This chain's CDR3 is CASSPTGVEQFF. As DNA, the CDR3 is TGTGCCAGCAGCCCGACAGGGGTTGAGCAGTTCTTC.

The chain recombines TRBV24-1 with TRBJ2-1; 8 bases line up with TRBD2. This CDR3 has 15 residues. The V and J ends lost 2 bases and 6 bases, in that order; junction bases with no gene match: 5. Germline lookup yields CDR1 KGHDR and CDR2 SFDVKD. CDR3 nucleotide sequence: TGTGCCACCAGTGATTCGGGACTAGGGGGCAATGAGCAGTTCTTC. Protein: CATSDSGLGGNEQFF.

This clonotype appeared many times. A read error may produce the germline difference seen at one junction end. J is TRBJ2-3 and V is TRBV7-7; 9 positions agree with TRBD1. Germline V gene sequence: CDR1 SSHAT, CDR2 FNYEAQ (reference sequence). This CDR3 is 14 amino acids long. The CDR3 reads CASSRDRASDTQYF. DNA for the CDR3: TGTGCTAGCAGCAGGGACAGGGCCTCAGATACGCAGTATTTT.

This clonotype was seen at least ten times. The chain combines TRBV6-6 with TRBJ1-3; the D gene is possibly TRBD1 (5 bases). This CDR3 spans 14 amino acids. The germline V gene has CDR1 MNHNY and CDR2 SVGAGI (reference sequence). V was clipped by 8 bases and J by 0 bases, with 11 bases between them. The CDR3 protein is CASQRGVSGNTIYF. The CDR3 DNA is TGTGCCAGCCAGCGGGGCGTCTCTGGAAACACCATATATTTT.

This clonotype was detected only a few times. The chain employs TRBV2 and TRBJ2-3, with a tentative D call TRBD2 (6 bases). Germline V CDR1 and CDR2: SNHLY, FYNNEI. The CDR3 contains 15 residues. V lost 1 base and J 6 bases, leaving 14 bases between the germline ends. The chain's CDR3 is CASSEGLTRLDTQYF. The CDR3 region has the DNA TGTGCCAGCAGTGAAGGGTTGACTAGGTTGGATACGCAGTATTTT. The whole variable domain, remainder taken from reference TRBV2 and TRBJ2-3, is EPEVTQTPSHQVTQMGQEVILRCVPISNHLYFYWYRQILGQKVEFLVSFYNNEISEKSEIFDDQFSVERPDGSNFTLKIRSTKLEDSAMYFCASSEGLTRLDTQYFGPGTRLTVL.

This clonotype was seen a few times. The rearrangement uses TRBV6-6 and TRBJ1-5, with D possibly being TRBD1 (5 bases). V was pared by 6 bases and J by 6 bases, with 18 bases between. The CDR3 is 15 residues long. Germline-derived CDR1 and CDR2 are MNHNY and SVGAGI (reference sequence). In DNA, the CDR3 is TGTGCCAGCAGAACCGGGGGAGGAGTGGTTCAGCCCCAGCATTTT. It encodes CASRTGGGVVQPQHF.

This clonotype was counted between two and nine times. A junction end diverges from the germline sequence, so it may reflect a read error. The rearrangement uses TRBV12-3 or TRBV12-4 and TRBJ2-6; 7 bases map to TRBD1. CDR3 length: 16 residues. This CDR3 is CASSVARQGGANVLTF. The DNA of the CDR3 is TGTGCCAGCAGTGTAGCCCGACAGGGAGGGGCCAACGTCCTGACTTTC.

This clonotype was observed a few times. CDR3 in DNA: TGTGCCAGCAGAGGGATATCAGGGGGGGGTTACGAGCAGTACGTC. Its translation is CASRGISGGGYEQYV. V gene TRBV27 combines with J gene TRBJ2-7; the D call may be TRBD1 or TRBD2 (7 bases each). Germline V lookup: CDR1 MNHEY, CDR2 SMNVEV (reference sequence). The CDR3 loop spans 15 amino acids. V dropped 6 bases and J dropped 4 bases, with 19 bases sitting between them.

J is TRBJ2-7 and V is TRBV7-9; D gene uncertain. Trimming removed 5 bases from V and 2 bases from J, with 19 bases in between. Germline-derived CDR1 and CDR2 are SEHNR and FQNEAQ (reference sequence). The CDR3 sequence is 16 residues long. The CDR3 loop reads CASSPSPGRNTYEQYV. The DNA of the CDR3 is TGTGCCAGCAGCCCATCCCCGGGCCGAAACACCTACGAGCAGTACGTC.

This clonotype has just a few counts. The rearrangement links TRBV28 to TRBJ1-1; 9 bases align to TRBD1. The CDR3 length is 15 residues. V dropped 3 bases and J dropped 10; count of bases not matched to a gene: 12. Germline assignment: CDR1 MDHEN and CDR2 SYDVKM. CDR3 coding DNA: TGTGCCAGCAGTTTTGGGACAGGGACGGGCGTGCGAGCTTTCTTT. As protein: CASSFGTGTGVRAFF.

The V and J genes are TRBV12-3 or TRBV12-4 and TRBJ1-5, with unresolved D. The CDR3 length is 13 residues. V was cut by 8 bases and J by 1 base, with 9 bases left in between. The CDR3 loop reads CASSELSNQPQHF. The CDR3 bases are TGTGCCAGCTCCGAGTTGAGCAATCAGCCCCAGCATTTT.

In its sample, this clonotype was seen a few times. This chain links TRBV7-2 with TRBJ1-6; perhaps TRBD1 as D (6 bases). The CDR3 extends over 15 amino acids. V was cut by 1 base and J by 8 bases, with 12 bases left in between. Germline V lookup: CDR1 SGHTA, CDR2 FQGNSA. The CDR3 DNA is TGTGCCAGCAGCTTAGGGGGCGGGGGCTATTCACCCCTCCACTTT. Its protein is CASSLGGGGYSPLHF.